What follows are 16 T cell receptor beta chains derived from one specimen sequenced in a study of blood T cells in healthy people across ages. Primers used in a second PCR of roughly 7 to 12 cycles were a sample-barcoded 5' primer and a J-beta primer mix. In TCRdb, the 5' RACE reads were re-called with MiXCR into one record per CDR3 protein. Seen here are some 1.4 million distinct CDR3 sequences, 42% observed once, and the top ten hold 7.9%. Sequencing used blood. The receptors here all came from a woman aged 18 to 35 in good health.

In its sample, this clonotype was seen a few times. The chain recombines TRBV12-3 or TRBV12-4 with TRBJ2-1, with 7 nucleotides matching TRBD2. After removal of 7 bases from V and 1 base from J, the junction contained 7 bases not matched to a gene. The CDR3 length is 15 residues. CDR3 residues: CASNQGGSSYNEQFF. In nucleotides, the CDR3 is TGTGCCAGCAACCAGGGAGGGTCATCCTACAATGAGCAGTTCTTC.

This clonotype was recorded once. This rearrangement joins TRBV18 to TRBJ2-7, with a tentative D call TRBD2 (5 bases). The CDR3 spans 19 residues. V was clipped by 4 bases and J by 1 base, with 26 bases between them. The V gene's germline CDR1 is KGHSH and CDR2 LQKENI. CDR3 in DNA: TGTGCCAGCTCACTTAATCCCCCCGTTCCACAAAGCGGTTCCTACGAGCAGTACTTC. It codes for CASSLNPPVPQSGSYEQYF.

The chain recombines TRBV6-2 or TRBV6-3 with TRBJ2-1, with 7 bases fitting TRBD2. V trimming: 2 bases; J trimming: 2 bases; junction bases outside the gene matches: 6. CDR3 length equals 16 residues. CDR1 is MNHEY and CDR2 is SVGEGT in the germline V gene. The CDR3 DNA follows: TGTGCCAGCAGTTACCGCCTGGGAGGGCCCTACAATGAGCAGTTCTTC. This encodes CASSYRLGGPYNEQFF.

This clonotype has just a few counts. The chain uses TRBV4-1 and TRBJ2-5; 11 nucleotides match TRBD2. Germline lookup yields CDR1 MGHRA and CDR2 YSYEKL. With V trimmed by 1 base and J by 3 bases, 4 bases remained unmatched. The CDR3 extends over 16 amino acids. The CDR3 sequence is CASSQVPGLAEETQYF. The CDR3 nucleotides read TGCGCCAGCAGCCAAGTACCGGGACTAGCGGAAGAGACCCAGTACTTC.

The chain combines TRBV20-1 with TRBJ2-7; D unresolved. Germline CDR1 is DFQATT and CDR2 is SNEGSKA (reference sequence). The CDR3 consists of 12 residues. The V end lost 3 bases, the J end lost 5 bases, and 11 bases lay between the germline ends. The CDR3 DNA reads TGCAGTGCTAGTGGTGTGGGGAACGAGCAGTACTTC. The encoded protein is CSASGVGNEQYF.

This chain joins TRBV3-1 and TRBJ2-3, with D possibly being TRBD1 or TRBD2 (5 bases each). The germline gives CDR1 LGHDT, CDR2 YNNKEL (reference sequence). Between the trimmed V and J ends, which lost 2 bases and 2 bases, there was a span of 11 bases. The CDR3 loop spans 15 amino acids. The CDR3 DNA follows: TGTGCCAGCAGCCAACGGGGCCAGAACACAGATACGCAGTATTTT. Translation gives CASSQRGQNTDTQYF.

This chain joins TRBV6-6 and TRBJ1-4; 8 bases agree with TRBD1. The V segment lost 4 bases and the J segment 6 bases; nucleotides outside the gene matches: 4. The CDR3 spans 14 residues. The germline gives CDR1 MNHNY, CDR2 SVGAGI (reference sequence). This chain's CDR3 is CASSSPDRDEKLFF. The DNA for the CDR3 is TGTGCCAGCAGTTCCCCGGACAGGGATGAAAAACTGTTTTTT.

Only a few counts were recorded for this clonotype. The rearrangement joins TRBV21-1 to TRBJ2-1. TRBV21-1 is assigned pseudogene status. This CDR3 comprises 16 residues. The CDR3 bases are TGTGCCAGCAGCAAAGGCACTCCTGATTACTACAATGAGCAGTTCTTC. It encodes CASSKGTPDYYNEQFF.

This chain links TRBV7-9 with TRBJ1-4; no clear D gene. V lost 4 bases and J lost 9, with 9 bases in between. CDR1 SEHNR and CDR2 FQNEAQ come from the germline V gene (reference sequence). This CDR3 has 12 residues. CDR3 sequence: CASSSTVQKLFF. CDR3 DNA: TGTGCCAGCAGCTCCACAGTTCAAAAACTGTTTTTT.

CDR3 sequence (DNA): TGTGCCAGCAGCACGAGCCCCGGACGGGAGACCCAGTACTTC. This sequence encodes CASSTSPGRETQYF. This chain connects TRBV9 to TRBJ2-5; D not certain. From germline, CDR1 is SGDLS and CDR2 YYNGEE. V was shortened by 4 bases and J by 5 bases, with 15 bases between the two germline ends. This CDR3 is built from 14 residues.

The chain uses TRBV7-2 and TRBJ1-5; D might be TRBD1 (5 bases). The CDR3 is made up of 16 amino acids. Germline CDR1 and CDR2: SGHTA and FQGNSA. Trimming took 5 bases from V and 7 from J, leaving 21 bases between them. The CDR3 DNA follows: TGTGCCAGCAGCAATTACCATCAGGGTCGGGGACAGCCCCAGCATTTT. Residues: CASSNYHQGRGQPQHF.

The CDR3 spells CASSQEGHSNYGYTF. DNA of the CDR3: TGTGCCAGCAGCCAAGAAGGGCACTCGAACTATGGCTACACCTTC. This chain connects TRBV14 to TRBJ1-2; D unresolved. The CDR3 runs to 15 residues. CDR1 and CDR2 (germline): SGHDN, FVKESK. Trimming removed 0 bases at V and 2 bases at J, with 10 bases between.

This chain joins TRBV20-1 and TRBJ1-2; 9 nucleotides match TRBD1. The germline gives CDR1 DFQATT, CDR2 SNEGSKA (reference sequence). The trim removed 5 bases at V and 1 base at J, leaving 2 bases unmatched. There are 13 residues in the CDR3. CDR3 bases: TGCAGTGCTTTGGACAGGGGTAACTATGGCTACACCTTC. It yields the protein CSALDRGNYGYTF.

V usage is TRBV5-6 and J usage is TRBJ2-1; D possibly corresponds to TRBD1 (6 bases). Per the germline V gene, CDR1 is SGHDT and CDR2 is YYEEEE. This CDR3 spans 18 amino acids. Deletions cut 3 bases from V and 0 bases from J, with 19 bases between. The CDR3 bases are TGTGCCAGCAGCTCCCGGGACATCCAGGAGAGCTCCTACAATGAGCAGTTCTTC. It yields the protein CASSSRDIQESSYNEQFF.

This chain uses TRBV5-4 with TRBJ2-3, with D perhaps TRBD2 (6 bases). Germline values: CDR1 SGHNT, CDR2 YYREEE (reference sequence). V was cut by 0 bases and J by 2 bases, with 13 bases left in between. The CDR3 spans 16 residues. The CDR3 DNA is TGTGCCAGCAGCTTGGGATGGGCGGGACCCACAGATACGCAGTATTTT. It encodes CASSLGWAGPTDTQYF.

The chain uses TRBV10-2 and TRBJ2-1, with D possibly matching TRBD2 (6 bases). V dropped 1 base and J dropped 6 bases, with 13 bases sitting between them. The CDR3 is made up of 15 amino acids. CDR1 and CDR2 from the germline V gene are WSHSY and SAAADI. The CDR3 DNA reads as TGCGCCAGCAGTGAGTTAGCGTGGAGGGGCAATGAGCAGTTCTTC. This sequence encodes CASSELAWRGNEQFF.